The TCR beta chain described here comes from a study of PD-1 blockade in mismatch repair-deficient tumors. Sequencing was performed with immunoSEQ multiplex PCR; in TCRdb, only in-frame clones are kept and a portion is missing. Here the sample spans around 120,000 clones, around 86% being singletons. A few pembrolizumab responders had their TCRs sequenced. Trimming took 6 bases from V and 3 from J; bases not matched to a gene: 5. CDR3 length: 14 amino acids. Germline assignment: CDR1 GTSNPN and CDR2 SVGIG (reference sequence). The chain recombines TRBV30 with TRBJ2-1; 10 bases line up with TRBD2. The receptor comes from an adult with mismatch repair-deficient cancer. The source material was peripheral blood, sampled 44 weeks after starting pembrolizumab. The CDR3 nucleotides are TGTGCCTGCTCTGGACTAGCGGTCTACAATGAGCAGTTCTTC. This sequence encodes CACSGLAVYNEQFF.